This entry lists 2 T cell receptor beta chains sequenced from one sample in a study of identical twins. TCRdb re-analysed the 5' RACE reads in MiXCR, keeping a single row per CDR3 protein. The data contain more than 650,000 distinct CDR3 sequences, roughly 6% of them singletons. The sequencing input was naive T cells sorted from blood. Source of these receptors: a man aged 18 to 35 in good health.

The chain links TRBV6-1 to TRBJ1-3, with unresolved D. V lost 6 bases and J lost 4, with 13 bases in between. This CDR3 has 14 amino acids. Germline V gene sequence: CDR1 MNHNS, CDR2 SASEGT. CDR3 nucleotide sequence: TGTGCCAGCAGCCGAGTGGATCCAGGAAACACCATATATTTT. This sequence encodes CASSRVDPGNTIYF.

This clonotype was seen at least ten times. The chain links TRBV9 to TRBJ2-7; perhaps D is TRBD1 or TRBD2 (5 bases each). CDR3 length: 14 residues. Germline V gene sequence: CDR1 SGDLS, CDR2 YYNGEE. Between the trimmed V and J ends, which lost 7 bases and 1 base, there was a span of 15 bases. The CDR3 DNA sequence: TGTGCCAGCGGTTCGGGACCGCTGTCCTACGAGCAGTACTTC. Its protein is CASGSGPLSYEQYF.